Below, 7 T cell receptor beta chains from the same sample are listed, as sequenced in a study of blood T cell repertoires in COVID-19. Only in-frame clones appear in the TCRdb table, and some are missing; sequencing was by immunoSEQ multiplex PCR. The sample holds approximately 65,000 clones, approximately 86% seen once. The sequenced material came from peripheral blood. These receptors were collected from a man aged 35 to 55 with acute or convalescent COVID-19.

This chain links TRBV30 with TRBJ2-1; 11 nucleotides match TRBD2. After removal of 2 bases from V and 3 bases from J, the junction contained 12 bases not matched to a gene. Germline lookup yields CDR1 GTSNPN and CDR2 SVGIG (reference sequence). There are 18 residues in the CDR3. The CDR3 region has the DNA TGTGCCTGGAGTTTCGGTCTAGCGGGGGGTGGGGACTACAATGAGCAGTTCTTC. Translated: CAWSFGLAGGGDYNEQFF.

This clone occurred a few times. V is TRBV4-1 and J is TRBJ1-1, with D tentatively TRBD1 (5 bases). Germline assignment: CDR1 MGHRA and CDR2 YSYEKL. V lost 4 bases, J lost 3 bases, and 15 bases lay in between. This CDR3 is built from 15 residues. The CDR3 here is CASSPSRGTDTEAFF. The CDR3 DNA follows: TGCGCCAGCAGCCCCTCCCGGGGGACGGACACTGAAGCTTTCTTT.

The V gene is TRBV10-3, the J gene TRBJ2-5; TRBD1 aligns across 11 bases. Unmatched junction bases numbered 6, after V lost 6 bases and J lost 3 bases. The germline V gene encodes CDR1 ENHRY and CDR2 SYGVKD. The CDR3 loop spans 15 amino acids. CDR3 bases: TGTGCCATCAGAGATTGGGACAGGGGGAAAGAGACCCAGTACTTC. It encodes CAIRDWDRGKETQYF.

This rearrangement joins TRBV19 to TRBJ2-7, with 9 bases lining up with TRBD2. Losses at the gene ends were 5 bases for V and 3 bases for J; bases not matched to a gene: 8. The CDR3 is 15 residues long. Germline V lookup: CDR1 LNHDA, CDR2 SQIVND (reference sequence). This CDR3 is CASSWGTSSRYEQYF. CDR3 DNA: TGTGCCAGTAGTTGGGGGACTAGCTCCCGCTACGAGCAGTACTTC. Based on the CDR3 plus reference TRBV19 and TRBJ2-7, the full variable domain is DGGITQSPKYLFRKEGQNVTLSCEQNLNHDAMYWYRQDPGQGLRLIYYSQIVNDFQKGDIAEGYSVSREKKESFPLTVTSAQKNPTAFYLCASSWGTSSRYEQYFGPGTRLTVT.

In its sample, this clone was seen a few times. V usage is TRBV12-3 or TRBV12-4 and J usage is TRBJ2-7; TRBD1 aligns across 8 bases. This CDR3 comprises 13 residues. J was trimmed by 2 bases and V by 8 bases; bases with no gene match: 5. CDR3 DNA: TGTGCCAGCGCCTTGGACAGGGCCTACGAGCAGTACTTC. Protein product: CASALDRAYEQYF.

This chain connects TRBV5-1 to TRBJ1-1; D remains ambiguous. The length of the CDR3 is 15 residues. CDR1 SGHRS and CDR2 YFSETQ come from the germline V gene. V lost 5 bases, J lost 3 bases, and 17 bases lay in between. CDR3: CASSPGTLGDTEAFF. The CDR3 DNA follows: TGCGCCAGCAGTCCCGGTACTTTGGGAGACACTGAAGCTTTCTTT.

The chain uses TRBV13 and TRBJ2-7; no clear D. The CDR3 has 15 amino acids. Looked up from germline, CDR1 is PRHDT and CDR2 is FYEKMQ (reference sequence). V gave up 4 bases and J gave up 7 bases, with 20 bases separating them. CDR3 region: CASSSPPDSPREQYF. DNA for the CDR3: TGTGCCAGCAGCTCCCCTCCCGACTCGCCCCGGGAGCAGTACTTC.